One and the same sample provided the 32 T cell receptor beta chains below, sequenced in a study of human T cells and chemical hapten exposure. Time point noted: pre-sensitization, week 0. Treatment denoted: therapeutic diphenylcyclopropenone sensitization with weekly scalp DPC. TCRdb independently ran MiXCR on the RACE reads; one entry per CDR3 protein. Of about 92,000 distinct CDR3 sequences listed, 9.6% are singletons. The source was whole blood, collected in connection with sensitization to the hapten diphenylcyclopropenone (DPC). The receptor set was obtained from a woman aged 40 to 55 with alopecia areata. Some clones in this sample may be carry-over from other donors' samples.

This clonotype came up a few times. This rearrangement joins TRBV11-2 to TRBJ1-2; 8 bases line up with TRBD1. This CDR3 comprises 13 residues. Germline lookup yields CDR1 SGHAT and CDR2 FQNNGV. The V and J ends lost 5 bases and 8 bases, in that order; junction bases with no gene match: 7. CDR3 DNA: TGTGCCAGCAGCATCGGGACAGGTGGAGGCTACACCTTC. Protein sequence: CASSIGTGGGYTF.

At least ten counts were recorded for this clonotype. The rearrangement joins TRBV5-4 to TRBJ2-1; a weak D match, TRBD1 (6 bases). V was cut by 0 bases and J by 2 bases, with 9 bases left in between. This CDR3 region has 15 residues. Germline V gene lookup returns CDR1 SGHNT and CDR2 YYREEE (reference sequence). Here the CDR3 reads CASSLGQGTYNEQFF. CDR3 DNA: TGTGCCAGCAGCTTGGGTCAGGGGACCTACAATGAGCAGTTCTTC.

This clonotype was recorded a few times. The chain joins TRBV4-2 to TRBJ2-4, with 10 bases identical to TRBD1. Germline CDR1 LGHNA, CDR2 YNFKEQ. The trim removed 2 bases at V and 4 bases at J, leaving 2 bases unmatched. CDR3 size: 15 residues. The CDR3 loop is CASSQRTGGKNIQYF. In DNA, the CDR3 is TGTGCCAGCAGCCAAAGGACAGGGGGTAAAAACATTCAGTACTTC.

This clonotype was detected ten times or more. The chain employs TRBV12-3 or TRBV12-4 and TRBJ1-2; D remains ambiguous. V was clipped by 5 bases and J by 3 bases, with 13 bases between them. The CDR3 is made up of 14 amino acids. Here the CDR3 DNA reads TGTGCCAGCAGTACTCACGGACTAGACTATGGCTACACCTTC. It is translated as CASSTHGLDYGYTF.

This clonotype was counted between two and nine times. The chain recombines TRBV6-6 with TRBJ1-5, with 7 bases that match TRBD1. V was clipped by 2 bases and J by 6 bases; unmatched bases: 16. The CDR3 is 18 amino acids. Germline V gene lookup returns CDR1 MNHNY and CDR2 SVGAGI (reference sequence). The CDR3 here is CASSYTRLTGDFSQPQHF. CDR3 DNA: TGTGCCAGCAGTTACACCCGATTAACAGGGGACTTTAGTCAGCCCCAGCATTTT.

This clonotype has a count of ten or more. The chain joins TRBV7-9 to TRBJ1-3; D uncertain. Germline values: CDR1 SEHNR, CDR2 FQNEAQ (reference sequence). The CDR3 length is 13 residues. Trimming cost V 1 base and J 3 bases, with 4 bases left between them. This chain's CDR3 is CASSLVGGNTIYF. The CDR3 DNA reads as TGTGCCAGCAGCTTAGTGGGTGGAAACACCATATATTTT.

The chain is built from TRBV6-1 and TRBJ2-7; D is unresolved. Germline CDR1 is MNHNS and CDR2 is SASEGT. V gave up 6 bases and J gave up 3 bases, with 9 bases separating them. The CDR3 contains 12 residues. CDR3 in amino acids: CASSPWDYEQYF. In DNA form, the CDR3 reads TGTGCCAGCAGCCCGTGGGACTACGAGCAGTACTTC.

This clonotype was seen at least ten times. This sequence joins TRBV11-1 and TRBJ2-4; 8 bases match TRBD1. Germline V gives CDR1 SGHAT, CDR2 FQDESV (reference sequence). Trimming cost V 3 bases and J 7 bases; bases outside gene matches: 8. CDR3 length equals 15 residues. CDR3 residues: CASSLVGQGRNIQYF. CDR3 DNA sequence: TGTGCCAGCAGCTTGGTTGGACAGGGAAGGAACATTCAGTACTTC.

This clonotype has only a few counts. V gene TRBV19 combines with J gene TRBJ2-3; 7 positions match TRBD1. Germline-derived CDR1 and CDR2 are LNHDA and SQIVND (reference sequence). The length of the CDR3 is 14 residues. V trimming: 5 bases; J trimming: 2 bases; junction bases outside the gene matches: 4. CDR3 in amino acids: CASSRQGPTDTQYF. The CDR3 nucleotides read TGTGCCAGTAGTCGACAGGGTCCCACAGATACGCAGTATTTT.

This clonotype was counted ten times or more. The genes are TRBV5-4 and TRBJ2-3; D unresolved. V gave up 2 bases and J gave up 3 bases, with 7 bases separating them. The CDR3 totals 13 residues. CDR1 SGHNT and CDR2 YYREEE come from the germline V gene (reference sequence). The CDR3 region has the DNA TGTGCCAGCAGCTTAGACCCAACAGATACGCAGTATTTT. Protein product: CASSLDPTDTQYF.

This clonotype was observed many times. CDR3 DNA sequence: TGTGCCAGCAGCCAAGGACGGGCCGTTGGGGTCGGCTACACCTTC. Encoded protein: CASSQGRAVGVGYTF. The chain uses TRBV4-2 and TRBJ1-2; no definite D call. Germline CDR1 reads LGHNA; CDR2 reads YNFKEQ. The CDR3 consists of 15 residues. The V and J ends lost 1 base and 8 bases respectively, with 17 bases between them.

Concerning this clonotype itself: A read error is possible here, since a much larger clone lies one base away. Because the CDR3 is missing its conserved closing phenylalanine or tryptophan, this is likely a read error. This chain links TRBV19 with TRBJ1-2; D not certain. CDR1 and CDR2 (germline): LNHDA, SQIVND (reference sequence). The CDR3 has 16 residues. Trimming left V 6 bases short and J 4 bases short, with 21 bases between. CDR3 nucleotide sequence: TGTGCCAGTAGCACCTCCTGGGTTACCAGGACCTATGGCTACACCCTC. Translation gives CASSTSWVTRTYGYTL.

This sequence joins TRBV6-5 and TRBJ1-6; D gene ambiguous. CDR3 length equals 17 residues. Germline V gives CDR1 MNHEY, CDR2 SVGAGI. The ends were cut back, 3 bases at V and 0 bases at J, with 12 bases in the middle. CDR3 in amino acids: CASSYRTASSYNSPLHF. The CDR3 DNA reads TGTGCCAGCAGTTATCGGACGGCAAGCTCCTATAATTCACCCCTCCACTTT.

The rearrangement uses TRBV29-1 and TRBJ2-1; the D gene is possibly TRBD2 (5 bases). The CDR3 is made up of 13 amino acids. Trimming shortened V by 4 bases and J by 8 bases, and 15 bases separated the two germline ends. The germline V gene has CDR1 SQVTM and CDR2 ANQGSEA. The CDR3 spells CSVGGLLRDEQFF. CDR3 nucleotides: TGCAGCGTTGGCGGACTTCTGAGGGATGAGCAGTTCTTC.

This clonotype was detected ten times or more. The V gene is TRBV29-1, the J gene TRBJ1-3; possible D gene TRBD1, 5 bases. V was pared by 5 bases and J by 4 bases, with 12 bases between. This CDR3 spans 13 amino acids. Germline CDR1 and CDR2: SQVTM and ANQGSEA. This CDR3 reads CSVPGGSGNTIYF. The CDR3 nucleotides read TGCAGCGTTCCCGGGGGGTCCGGAAACACCATATATTTT.

This clonotype was counted ten times or more. The chain carries TRBV6-2 or TRBV6-3 and TRBJ1-1; D might be TRBD1 (6 bases). The CDR3 covers 15 residues. CDR1 and CDR2 (germline): MNHEY, SVGEGT. Trimming removed 5 bases at V and 5 bases at J, with 18 bases between. CDR3 loop: CASSPLGGRVTEAFF. CDR3 nucleotide sequence: TGTGCCAGCAGTCCCCTGGGGGGCAGGGTGACTGAAGCTTTCTTT.

This chain uses TRBV4-1 with TRBJ2-1; 7 bases line up with TRBD1. Germline CDR1 reads MGHRA; CDR2 reads YSYEKL. There are 16 residues in the CDR3. V was clipped by 0 bases and J by 7 bases; unmatched bases: 9. CDR3 DNA sequence: TGCGCCAGCAGCCAAGAACCCCACCGGGACAGAAATGAGCAGTTCTTC. It codes for CASSQEPHRDRNEQFF.

This clonotype was detected a few times. The chain combines TRBV7-8 with TRBJ2-3, with 10 bases aligning to TRBD1. The germline CDR1 and CDR2 sequences are SGHVS and FQNEAQ. This CDR3 has 15 amino acids. The V segment lost 4 bases and the J segment 5 bases; nucleotides outside the gene matches: 6. This chain's CDR3 is CASSSQDRGVDTQYF. The CDR3 DNA follows: TGTGCCAGCAGCTCGCAGGACAGGGGGGTAGATACGCAGTATTTT.

This clonotype was seen repeatedly, ten times or more. V is TRBV12-3 or TRBV12-4 and J is TRBJ1-1; D call uncertain. The CDR3 sequence is 13 residues long. Trimming took 6 bases from V and 4 from J, leaving 12 bases between them. The CDR3 region has the DNA TGTGCCAGCAGCATTCGGGAGGTCACTGAAGCTTTCTTT. It is translated as CASSIREVTEAFF.

The chain couples TRBV5-6 to TRBJ1-3, with D hard to call. Trimming cost V 4 bases and J 2 bases, with 13 bases left between them. This CDR3 is built from 15 residues. Germline V CDR1 and CDR2: SGHDT, YYEEEE. The CDR3 sequence is CASSPMHLPGNTIYF. For the CDR3, the DNA is TGTGCCAGCAGCCCGATGCATCTTCCTGGAAACACCATATATTTT.

The genes are TRBV3-1 and TRBJ1-2; no definite D call. The length of the CDR3 is 13 residues. The ends were cut back, 0 bases at V and 4 bases at J, with 6 bases in the middle. Germline loops: CDR1 LGHDT, CDR2 YNNKEL (reference sequence). The CDR3 nucleotides are TGTGCCAGCAGCCAAGATTACTTCTATGGCTACACCTTC. Its protein is CASSQDYFYGYTF.

This clonotype has ten or more counts. This chain joins TRBV15 and TRBJ1-4; D gene ambiguous. Germline V gene lookup returns CDR1 LNHNV and CDR2 YYDKDF (reference sequence). V was shortened by 8 bases and J by 5 bases, with 9 bases between the two germline ends. CDR3 size: 12 residues. The CDR3 sequence: CATSIPNEKLFF. The DNA of the CDR3 is TGTGCCACCTCCATACCAAATGAAAAACTGTTTTTT.

This clonotype was detected only a few times. The chain joins TRBV5-1 to TRBJ2-4; 9 bases agree with TRBD1. V was pared by 2 bases and J by 3 bases, with 3 bases of the junction left unmatched. The CDR3 consists of 15 residues. Per germline, CDR1 SGHRS and CDR2 YFSETQ. The CDR3 DNA sequence: TGCGCCAGCAGCTTACAGGGGGCGGGCAAAAACATTCAGTACTTC. Its protein is CASSLQGAGKNIQYF.

V gene TRBV5-4 combines with J gene TRBJ1-2; 12 bases align to TRBD1. The germline CDR1 and CDR2 sequences are SGHNT and YYREEE (reference sequence). The CDR3 spans 15 residues. V lost 4 bases and J lost 8; bases outside the gene matches: 9. The CDR3, as DNA: TGTGCCAGCAGCCCGGGGGACAGGGGGCTTAGGGGCTACACCTTC. Translated: CASSPGDRGLRGYTF.

This rearrangement joins TRBV6-2 or TRBV6-3 to TRBJ2-7; the D is unclear. CDR3 length: 14 amino acids. The V gene's germline CDR1 is MNHEY and CDR2 SVGEGT. V lost 7 bases to trimming and J lost 4 bases, with 17 bases between them. CDR3 nucleotides: TGTGCCAGCACTTCCTCCCCCTCCCTATACGAGCAGTACTTC. Translated, it gives CASTSSPSLYEQYF.

J is TRBJ1-2 and V is TRBV28; tentative D call: TRBD1 (5 bases). V was pared by 5 bases and J by 4 bases, with 11 bases between. This CDR3 comprises 13 residues. CDR1 MDHEN and CDR2 SYDVKM come from the germline V gene. The DNA for the CDR3 is TGTGCCAGCAGTCCCCCTCAGGGCTATGGCTACACCTTC. It specifies CASSPPQGYGYTF.

This clonotype has a count of ten or more. The J gene is TRBJ2-7, the V gene TRBV2, with TRBD1 matching 7 bases. CDR1 is SNHLY, CDR2 FYNNEI, per germline. The V segment lost 2 bases and the J segment 6 bases; nucleotides outside the gene matches: 10. The CDR3 has 15 amino acids. The CDR3 spells CASSERGTVGSEQYF. In DNA form, the CDR3 reads TGTGCCAGCAGTGAAAGGGGGACAGTAGGATCCGAGCAGTACTTC.

This clonotype showed up just a few times. The chain links TRBV4-3 to TRBJ2-1; a weak D match, TRBD1 (6 bases). CDR3 size: 15 residues. Trimming stripped 3 bases from V and 4 bases from J, with 13 bases between. Germline CDR1 is LGHNA and CDR2 is YSLEER. CDR3 in amino acids: CASSQRGTGYNEQFF. DNA of the CDR3: TGCGCCAGCAGCCAGAGGGGTACAGGGTACAATGAGCAGTTCTTC.

This clonotype has a count of ten or more. The chain carries TRBV6-5 and TRBJ1-4; D might be TRBD1 (6 bases). Germline CDR1 MNHEY, CDR2 SVGAGI. CDR3 size: 14 residues. V gave up 2 bases and J gave up 6 bases, with 10 bases separating them. Written as DNA, the CDR3 is TGTGCCAGCAGTTACCGGGGGGCGGATGAAAAACTGTTTTTT. Residues: CASSYRGADEKLFF.

V gene TRBV12-3 or TRBV12-4 combines with J gene TRBJ1-2; D is uncertain. V was cut by 0 bases and J by 2 bases, with 4 bases left in between. This CDR3 has 13 residues. The CDR3 loop reads CASSLAQNYGYTF. In DNA, the CDR3 is TGTGCCAGCAGTTTAGCTCAGAACTATGGCTACACCTTC.

V and J are TRBV29-1 and TRBJ1-2; 8 bases match TRBD1. This CDR3 region has 12 residues. CDR1 and CDR2 (germline): SQVTM, ANQGSEA. J gave up 5 bases and V 5 bases, and 4 bases lay outside the gene matches. The DNA for the CDR3 is TGCAGCGTTTGGACAGGGATATATGGCTACACCTTC. It is translated as CSVWTGIYGYTF. Full variable domain (missing parts from reference TRBV29-1 and TRBJ1-2): SAVISQKPSRDICQRGTSLTIQCQVDSQVTMMFWYRQQPGQSLTLIATANQGSEATYESGFVIDKFPISRPNLTFSTLTVSNMSPEDSSIYLCSVWTGIYGYTFGSGTRLTVV.

The count of this clonotype is one. A much larger clone sits a single nucleotide away, making a read error possible. The chain combines TRBV6-5 with TRBJ1-6, with 10 bases identical to TRBD1. The germline V gene encodes CDR1 MNHEY and CDR2 SVGAGI. This CDR3 is built from 15 residues. CDR3 residues: CASSRQGADRSPIHF. CDR3 DNA sequence: TGTGCCAGCAGCCGACAGGGGGCAGACCGATCACCCATCCACTTT.